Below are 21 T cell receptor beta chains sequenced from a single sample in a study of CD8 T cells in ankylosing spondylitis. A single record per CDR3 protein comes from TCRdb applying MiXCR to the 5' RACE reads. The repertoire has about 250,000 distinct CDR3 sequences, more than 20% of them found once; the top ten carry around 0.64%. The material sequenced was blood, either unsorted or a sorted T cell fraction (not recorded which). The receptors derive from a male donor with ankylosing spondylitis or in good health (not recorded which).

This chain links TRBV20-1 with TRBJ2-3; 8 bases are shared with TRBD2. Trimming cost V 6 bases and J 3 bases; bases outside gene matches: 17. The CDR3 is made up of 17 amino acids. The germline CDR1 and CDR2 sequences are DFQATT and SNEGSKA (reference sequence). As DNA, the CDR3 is TGCAGTGCACTCCCGTCTGGGACTAGGAGTATGACAGATACGCAGTATTTT. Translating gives CSALPSGTRSMTDTQYF.

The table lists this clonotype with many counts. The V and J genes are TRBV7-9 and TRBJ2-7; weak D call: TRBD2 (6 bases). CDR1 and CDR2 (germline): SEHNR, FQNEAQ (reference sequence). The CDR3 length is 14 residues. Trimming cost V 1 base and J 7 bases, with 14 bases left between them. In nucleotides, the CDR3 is TGTGCCAGCAGCTTAGATTCTCCGGGGGAGGAGCAGTACTTC. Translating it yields CASSLDSPGEEQYF.

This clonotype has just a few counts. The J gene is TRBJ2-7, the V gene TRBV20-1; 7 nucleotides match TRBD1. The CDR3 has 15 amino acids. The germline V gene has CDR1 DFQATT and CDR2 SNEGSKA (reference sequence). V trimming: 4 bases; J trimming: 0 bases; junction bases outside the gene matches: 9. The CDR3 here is CSATQGQRISYEQYF. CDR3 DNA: TGCAGTGCTACCCAGGGACAGCGAATCTCCTACGAGCAGTACTTC.

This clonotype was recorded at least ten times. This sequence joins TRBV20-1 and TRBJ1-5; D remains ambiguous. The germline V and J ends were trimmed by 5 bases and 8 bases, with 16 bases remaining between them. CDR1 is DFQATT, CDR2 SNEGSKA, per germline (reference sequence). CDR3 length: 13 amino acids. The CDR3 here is CSARGASREPQHF. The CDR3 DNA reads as TGCAGTGCTCGGGGAGCGTCTCGTGAGCCCCAGCATTTT.

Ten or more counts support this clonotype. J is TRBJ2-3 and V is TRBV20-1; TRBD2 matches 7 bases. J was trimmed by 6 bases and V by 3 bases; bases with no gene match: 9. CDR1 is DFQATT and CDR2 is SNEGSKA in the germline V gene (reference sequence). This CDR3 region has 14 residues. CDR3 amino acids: CSASVRLAADTQYF. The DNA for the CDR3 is TGCAGTGCTAGTGTGAGACTAGCAGCCGATACGCAGTATTTT.

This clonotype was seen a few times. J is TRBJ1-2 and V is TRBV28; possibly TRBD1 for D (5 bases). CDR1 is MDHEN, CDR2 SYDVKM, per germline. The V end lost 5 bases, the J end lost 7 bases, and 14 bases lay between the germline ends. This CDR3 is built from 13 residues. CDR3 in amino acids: CASSVPGRGGYTF. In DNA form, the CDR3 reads TGTGCCAGCAGTGTCCCAGGGAGAGGTGGCTACACCTTC.

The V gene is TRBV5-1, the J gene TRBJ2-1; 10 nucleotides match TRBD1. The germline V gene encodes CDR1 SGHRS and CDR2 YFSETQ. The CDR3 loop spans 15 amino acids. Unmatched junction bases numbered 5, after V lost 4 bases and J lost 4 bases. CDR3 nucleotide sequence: TGCGCCAGCAGCAAAGCGGGACAGGGGTACAATGAGCAGTTCTTC. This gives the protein CASSKAGQGYNEQFF.

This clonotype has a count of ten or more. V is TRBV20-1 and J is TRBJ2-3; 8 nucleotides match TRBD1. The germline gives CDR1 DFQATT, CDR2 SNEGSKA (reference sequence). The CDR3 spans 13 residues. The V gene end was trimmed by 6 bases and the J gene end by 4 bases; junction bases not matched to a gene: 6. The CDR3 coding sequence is TGCAGTGCCACCGGGACAGGCCCAGATACGCAGTATTTT. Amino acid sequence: CSATGTGPDTQYF.

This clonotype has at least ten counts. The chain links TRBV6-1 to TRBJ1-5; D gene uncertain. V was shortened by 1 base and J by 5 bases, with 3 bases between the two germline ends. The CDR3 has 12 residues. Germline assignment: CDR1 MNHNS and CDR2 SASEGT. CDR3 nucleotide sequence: TGTGCCAGCAGTGAAGTCGATCAGCCCCAGCATTTT. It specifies CASSEVDQPQHF.

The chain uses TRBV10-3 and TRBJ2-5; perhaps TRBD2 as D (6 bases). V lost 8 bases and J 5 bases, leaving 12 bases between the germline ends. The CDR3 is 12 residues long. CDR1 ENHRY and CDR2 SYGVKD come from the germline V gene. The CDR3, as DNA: TGTGCCATCGCCTCGAGCGGGGAGACCCAGTACTTC. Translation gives CAIASSGETQYF.

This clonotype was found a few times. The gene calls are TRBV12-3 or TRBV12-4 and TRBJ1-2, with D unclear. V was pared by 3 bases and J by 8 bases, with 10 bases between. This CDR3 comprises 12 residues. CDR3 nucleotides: TGTGCCAGCAGTTTGGGCTCCGGGGGCTACACCTTC. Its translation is CASSLGSGGYTF.

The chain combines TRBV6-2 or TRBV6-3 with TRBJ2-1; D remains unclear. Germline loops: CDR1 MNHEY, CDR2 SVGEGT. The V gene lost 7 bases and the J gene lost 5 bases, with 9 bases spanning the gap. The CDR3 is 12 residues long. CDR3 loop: CASKDTNNEQFF. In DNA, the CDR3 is TGTGCCAGCAAGGATACTAACAATGAGCAGTTCTTC.

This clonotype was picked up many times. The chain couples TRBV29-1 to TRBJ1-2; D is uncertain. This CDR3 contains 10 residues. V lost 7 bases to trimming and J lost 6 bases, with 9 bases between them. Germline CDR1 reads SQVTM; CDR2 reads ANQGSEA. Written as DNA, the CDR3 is TGCAGCGCCAGACAAAATGGCTACACCTTC. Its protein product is CSARQNGYTF.

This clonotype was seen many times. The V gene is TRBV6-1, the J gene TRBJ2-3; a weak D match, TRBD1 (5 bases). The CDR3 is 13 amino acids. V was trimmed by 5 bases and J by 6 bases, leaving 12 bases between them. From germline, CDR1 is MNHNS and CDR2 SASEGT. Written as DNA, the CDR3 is TGTGCCAGCAGTCGGCAGGGTTGGGATACGCAGTATTTT. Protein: CASSRQGWDTQYF.

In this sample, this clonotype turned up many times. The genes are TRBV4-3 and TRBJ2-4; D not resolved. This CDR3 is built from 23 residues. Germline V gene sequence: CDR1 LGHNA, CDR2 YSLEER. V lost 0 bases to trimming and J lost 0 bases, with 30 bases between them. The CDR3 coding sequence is TGCGCCAGCAGCCAAGATAGGGCCACCCTCCGGGCGAACCCATTTTTAGCCAAAAACATTCAGTACTTC. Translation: CASSQDRATLRANPFLAKNIQYF.

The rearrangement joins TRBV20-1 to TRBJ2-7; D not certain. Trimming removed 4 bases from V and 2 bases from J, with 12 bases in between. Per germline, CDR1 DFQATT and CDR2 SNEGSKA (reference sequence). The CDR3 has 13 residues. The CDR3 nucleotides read TGCAGTGCTATGGTCCCCGTAACCTACGAGCAGTACTTC. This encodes CSAMVPVTYEQYF.

CDR3 amino acids: CASGVYEQFF. CDR3 nucleotide sequence: TGTGCCTCGGGGGTCTATGAGCAGTTCTTC. The chain couples TRBV19 to TRBJ2-1, with a tentative D call TRBD2 (6 bases). Trimming left V 11 bases short and J 8 bases short, with 10 bases between. Germline assignment: CDR1 LNHDA and CDR2 SQIVND (reference sequence). The CDR3 has 10 residues.

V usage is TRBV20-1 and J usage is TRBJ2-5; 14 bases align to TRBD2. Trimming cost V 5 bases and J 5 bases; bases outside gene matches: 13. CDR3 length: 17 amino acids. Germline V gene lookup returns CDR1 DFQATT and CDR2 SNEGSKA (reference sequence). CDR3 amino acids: CSALTSGGARTTETQYF. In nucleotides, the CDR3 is TGCAGTGCTTTGACTAGCGGGGGGGCGAGGACGACGGAGACCCAGTACTTC.

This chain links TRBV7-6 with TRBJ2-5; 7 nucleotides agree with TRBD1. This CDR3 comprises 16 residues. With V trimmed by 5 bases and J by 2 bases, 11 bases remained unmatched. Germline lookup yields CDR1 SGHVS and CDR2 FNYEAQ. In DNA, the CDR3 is TGTGCCAGCAGCGAGAGACAGGGAAGGTGGCAAGAGACCCAGTACTTC. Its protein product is CASSERQGRWQETQYF.

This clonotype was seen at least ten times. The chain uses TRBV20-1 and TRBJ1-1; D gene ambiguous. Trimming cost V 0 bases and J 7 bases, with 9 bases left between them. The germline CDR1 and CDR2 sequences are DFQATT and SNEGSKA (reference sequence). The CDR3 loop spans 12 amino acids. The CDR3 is CSARDQGYEAFF. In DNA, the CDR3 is TGCAGTGCTAGAGATCAAGGATATGAAGCTTTCTTT.

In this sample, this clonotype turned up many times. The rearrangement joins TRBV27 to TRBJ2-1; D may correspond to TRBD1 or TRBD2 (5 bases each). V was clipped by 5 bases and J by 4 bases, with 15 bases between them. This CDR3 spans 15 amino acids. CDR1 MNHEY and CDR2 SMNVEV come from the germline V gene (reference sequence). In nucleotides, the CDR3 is TGTGCCAGCAGTGGTGGGCAGGGACGATACAATGAGCAGTTCTTC. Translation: CASSGGQGRYNEQFF.